The clone carrying this T cell receptor beta chain was recorded once. Its target is not known. These data are taken from a study of T cell responses to AZD1222 COVID-19 vaccine. Notes on the study in general: Researchers took repertoire samples only after the peak T cell response had come. Clonal diversity was possibly underestimated, and white British individuals and females predominated among donors.

Germline V gene data show CDR1 as MNHEY and CDR2 as SVGAGI. Deletions cut 6 bases from V and 4 bases from J, with 12 bases between. This CDR3 comprises 13 residues. Some clones are missing from TCRdb's copy, which holds only in-frame ones; the method was immunoSEQ multiplex PCR. The sample lists more than 110,000 clones; about 91% were seen once. The rearrangement uses TRBV6-5 and TRBJ1-2, with D unclear. Sequencing used peripheral blood, obtained 28 days after the second AZD1222 dose. This clonotype was sampled from an adult who received the AZD1222 COVID-19 vaccine. CDR3 residues: CASSPGPSYGYTF. The DNA of the CDR3 is TGTGCCAGCAGCCCCGGGCCGAGCTATGGCTACACCTTC.